What follows are 27 T cell receptor beta chains derived from one specimen sequenced in a study of response to subunit inactivated influenza vaccine. MiXCR, run by TCRdb on the RT-PCR reads, gives a single entry per CDR3 protein. There are almost 600,000 distinct CDR3 sequences in the sample; roughly 15% occur only once, and 8.5% to 14% lies in the top ten. The input for sequencing was PBMCs from blood, taken 11 to 12 days after vaccination. All receptors derive from a man over 45 who received an inactivated influenza vaccine.

This clonotype was counted between two and nine times. The chain links TRBV9 to TRBJ2-1, with a tentative D call TRBD2 (5 bases). Trimming left V 5 bases short and J 5 bases short, with 11 bases between. This CDR3 spans 13 amino acids. Germline V gene data show CDR1 as SGDLS and CDR2 as YYNGEE. In nucleotides, the CDR3 is TGTGCCAGCAGGAGCGCGGGCGACAATGAGCAGTTCTTC. This gives the protein CASRSAGDNEQFF. The variable domain in full, with the rest retrieved from reference TRBV9 and TRBJ2-1, is DSGVTQTPKHLITATGQRVTLRCSPRSGDLSVYWYQQSLDQGLQFLIQYYNGEERAKGNILERFSAQQFPDLHSELNLSSLELGDSALYFCASRSAGDNEQFFGPGTRLTVL.

This clonotype was observed a few times. J is TRBJ2-5 and V is TRBV4-1, with TRBD2 as a possible D gene (6 bases). Trimming pared 1 base from V and 1 base from J, leaving 13 bases between. Germline-derived CDR1 and CDR2 are MGHRA and YSYEKL. The CDR3 consists of 16 residues. CDR3 region: CASSQVGRRVQETQYF. The CDR3 coding sequence is TGCGCCAGCAGCCAAGTGGGACGGAGGGTCCAAGAGACCCAGTACTTC.

The chain is built from TRBV7-9 and TRBJ2-7; 11 positions match TRBD1. Germline V gene sequence: CDR1 SEHNR, CDR2 FQNEAQ (reference sequence). The trim removed 4 bases at V and 7 bases at J, leaving 6 bases unmatched. The CDR3 is 14 amino acids. The DNA for the CDR3 is TGTGCCAGCAGCTCCGGACAGGGGGCGCTTGAGCAGTACTTC. It yields the protein CASSSGQGALEQYF.

V gene TRBV7-9 combines with J gene TRBJ2-3, with TRBD2 matching 8 bases. The V segment lost 5 bases and the J segment 8 bases; nucleotides outside the gene matches: 6. The CDR3 is made up of 13 amino acids. Germline assignment: CDR1 SEHNR and CDR2 FQNEAQ (reference sequence). CDR3 region: CASSTEAGGTQYF. CDR3 bases: TGTGCCAGCAGCACGGAGGCGGGGGGTACGCAGTATTTT.

The chain carries TRBV29-1 and TRBJ1-1; no reliable D call. V lost 6 bases to trimming and J lost 1 base, with 3 bases between them. Looked up from germline, CDR1 is SQVTM and CDR2 is ANQGSEA. The CDR3 is made up of 10 amino acids. This CDR3 reads CSVSNTEAFF. CDR3 DNA sequence: TGCAGCGTATCGAACACTGAAGCTTTCTTT.

This clonotype was counted at least ten times. The chain recombines TRBV12-3 or TRBV12-4 with TRBJ2-1, with TRBD2 identical over 12 bases. The CDR3 is 14 residues long. The V segment lost 6 bases and the J segment 7 bases; nucleotides outside the gene matches: 4. The CDR3 spells CASRLAGGLNEQFF. The CDR3 DNA follows: TGTGCCAGCAGGCTAGCGGGGGGGTTGAATGAGCAGTTCTTC.

This clonotype was seen more than once but under ten times. V is TRBV5-1 and J is TRBJ2-7; 7 bases match TRBD1. The V and J ends lost 2 bases and 2 bases, in that order; junction bases with no gene match: 7. From germline, CDR1 is SGHRS and CDR2 YFSETQ. There are 15 residues in the CDR3. The CDR3 nucleotides are TGCGCCAGCAGCTTCTCTACAGGGGACGCCTACGAGCAGTACTTC. Residues: CASSFSTGDAYEQYF.

This clonotype was found a few times. The V call is TRBV4-2, the J call TRBJ2-3; D remains ambiguous. V was trimmed by 0 bases and J by 8 bases, leaving 9 bases between them. From germline, CDR1 is LGHNA and CDR2 YNFKEQ. The CDR3 covers 13 residues. Here the CDR3 reads CASSQEWSGTQYF. Here the CDR3 DNA reads TGTGCCAGCAGCCAAGAGTGGAGTGGTACGCAGTATTTT.

Only a few counts were recorded for this clonotype. This chain connects TRBV6-2 or TRBV6-3 to TRBJ2-7, with 9 bases that match TRBD1. V shed 5 bases, J shed 7 bases, and the junction held 6 bases outside the gene matches. The CDR3 spans 13 residues. Germline V lookup: CDR1 MNHEY, CDR2 SVGEGT. This CDR3 is CASSPTGGVEQYF. DNA of the CDR3: TGTGCCAGCAGTCCCACAGGGGGCGTAGAGCAGTACTTC.

This clonotype was seen more than once but under ten times. The V and J genes are TRBV15 and TRBJ2-7, with 7 nucleotides matching TRBD2. This CDR3 comprises 14 residues. Germline values: CDR1 LNHNV, CDR2 YYDKDF (reference sequence). The V and J ends lost 3 bases and 3 bases, in that order; junction bases with no gene match: 5. Here the CDR3 reads CATSSGGRNYEQYF. CDR3 bases: TGTGCCACCAGCAGCGGGGGGAGAAACTACGAGCAGTACTTC.

This rearrangement joins TRBV6-2 or TRBV6-3 to TRBJ1-1, with 7 nucleotides matching TRBD1. The CDR3 sequence is 13 residues long. CDR1 and CDR2 from the germline V gene are MNHEY and SVGEGT. V shed 2 bases and J 8 bases; nucleotides not matched to a gene: 5. CDR3 nucleotide sequence: TGTGCCAGCAGTTACCCTAGACAGGGAGAAGCTTTCTTT. Protein: CASSYPRQGEAFF.

This clonotype has just a few counts. The chain is built from TRBV3-1 and TRBJ1-1, with 11 bases matching TRBD1. CDR1 LGHDT and CDR2 YNNKEL come from the germline V gene (reference sequence). The CDR3 runs to 15 residues. With V trimmed by 7 bases and J by 5 bases, 9 bases remained unmatched. The CDR3 DNA reads TGTGCCAGCACCCCGGGACAGGGGGGAAGGACTGAAGCTTTCTTT. Its translation is CASTPGQGGRTEAFF.

The DNA of the CDR3 is TGTGCCAGCAGCCAAGGGCTACTAGCGGGGGGGCAAGAGACCCAGTACTTC. Amino acids: CASSQGLLAGGQETQYF. The genes are TRBV3-1 and TRBJ2-5; 13 nucleotides align to TRBD2. From germline, CDR1 is LGHDT and CDR2 YNNKEL (reference sequence). V was pared by 1 base and J by 2 bases, with 4 bases of the junction left unmatched. CDR3 length equals 17 residues.

This clonotype has only a few counts. The V gene is TRBV2, the J gene TRBJ2-7; D not resolved. Germline lookup yields CDR1 SNHLY and CDR2 FYNNEI. This CDR3 is 12 amino acids long. Deletions cut 6 bases from V and 6 bases from J, with 12 bases between. This chain's CDR3 is CASRSRSGEQYF. The CDR3 DNA reads TGTGCCAGCAGATCCAGGTCGGGCGAGCAGTACTTC.

The chain recombines TRBV6-2 or TRBV6-3 with TRBJ1-1; 7 bases are shared with TRBD1. With V trimmed by 7 bases and J by 1 base, 12 bases remained unmatched. From germline, CDR1 is MNHEY and CDR2 SVGEGT. The CDR3 runs 16 residues. Here the CDR3 DNA reads TGTGCCAGCACCAACGTCCAGGGGGGGTCGAACACTGAAGCTTTCTTT. Amino acids: CASTNVQGGSNTEAFF.

This clonotype has at least ten counts. The chain recombines TRBV12-3 or TRBV12-4 with TRBJ2-7; no clear D. The V end lost 6 bases, the J end lost 5 bases, and 20 bases lay between the germline ends. The CDR3 totals 15 residues. CDR3 bases: TGTGCCAGCAGCCCCGGCAGAAGGCCCCACCACGAGCAGTACTTC. This gives the protein CASSPGRRPHHEQYF.

This clonotype was recorded a few times. This chain links TRBV20-1 with TRBJ2-5; D is unclear. The germline CDR1 and CDR2 sequences are DFQATT and SNEGSKA (reference sequence). The CDR3 is made up of 15 amino acids. Trimming removed 6 bases from V and 0 bases from J, with 17 bases in between. This CDR3 is CSAPSGSGHQETQYF. The CDR3 DNA reads as TGCAGTGCCCCCAGTGGTAGTGGACACCAAGAGACCCAGTACTTC.

The chain links TRBV5-1 to TRBJ1-2, with unresolved D. The germline CDR1 and CDR2 sequences are SGHRS and YFSETQ. Trimming shortened V by 0 bases and J by 3 bases, and 9 bases separated the two germline ends. The CDR3 runs 14 residues. The CDR3 sequence: CASSLADGHYGYTF. CDR3 DNA sequence: TGCGCCAGCAGCTTGGCCGACGGGCACTATGGCTACACCTTC.

V and J are TRBV10-3 and TRBJ2-1, with 11 bases lining up with TRBD2. Germline-derived CDR1 and CDR2 are ENHRY and SYGVKD. Trimming removed 2 bases from V and 1 base from J; junction bases left unmatched: 4. The CDR3 is 17 amino acids. CDR3 DNA: TGTGCCATCAGTGAGACTAGCGGGAGTTCTTCCTACAATGAGCAGTTCTTC. Encoded protein: CAISETSGSSSYNEQFF.

This clonotype has more than one count but fewer than ten. The rearrangement uses TRBV20-1 and TRBJ1-6; D may be TRBD1 (6 bases). The V end was cut by 4 bases, the J end by 4 bases, with 14 bases between. CDR3 length equals 15 residues. From germline, CDR1 is DFQATT and CDR2 SNEGSKA (reference sequence). The CDR3 reads CSATLGAYYNSPLHF. The CDR3 nucleotides read TGCAGTGCTACCCTGGGGGCGTATTATAATTCACCCCTCCACTTT.

CDR3 sequence (DNA): TGCAGCGTTAAACGGACTAGCGGCCCGACTAGCACAGATACGCAGTATTTT. This encodes CSVKRTSGPTSTDTQYF. V usage is TRBV29-1 and J usage is TRBJ2-3, with 10 bases that match TRBD2. CDR3 size: 17 residues. J was trimmed by 0 bases and V by 5 bases; bases with no gene match: 11. Looked up from germline, CDR1 is SQVTM and CDR2 is ANQGSEA.

The chain uses TRBV30 and TRBJ2-3, with 10 bases that match TRBD1. This CDR3 is 15 amino acids long. Germline assignment: CDR1 GTSNPN and CDR2 SVGIG (reference sequence). V shed 3 bases, J shed 3 bases, and the junction held 6 bases outside the gene matches. The chain's CDR3 is CAWSRDRGGTDTQYF. The CDR3 coding sequence is TGTGCCTGGAGCCGGGACAGGGGAGGGACAGATACGCAGTATTTT.

This chain uses TRBV7-8 with TRBJ2-1; 8 nucleotides align to TRBD2. CDR1 and CDR2 from the germline V gene are SGHVS and FQNEAQ. The CDR3 covers 15 residues. Losses at the gene ends were 5 bases for V and 4 bases for J; bases not matched to a gene: 7. This chain's CDR3 is CASSVLAGLYNEQFF. The DNA for the CDR3 is TGTGCCAGCAGCGTGTTAGCGGGGTTGTACAATGAGCAGTTCTTC.

This clonotype was observed a handful of times. V gene TRBV5-4 combines with J gene TRBJ1-2, with TRBD1 matching 9 bases. Germline V gene sequence: CDR1 SGHNT, CDR2 YYREEE (reference sequence). The CDR3 is 14 residues long. V lost 4 bases, J lost 8 bases, and 9 bases stayed unmatched. The CDR3 is CASSGGQGWWGYTF. CDR3 nucleotide sequence: TGTGCCAGCAGCGGTGGACAGGGGTGGTGGGGCTACACCTTC. Complete variable domain (other parts from reference TRBV5-4 and TRBJ1-2): ETGVTQSPTHLIKTRGQQVTLRCSSQSGHNTVSWYQQALGQGPQFIFQYYREEENGRGNFPPRFSGLQFPNYSSELNVNALELDDSALYLCASSGGQGWWGYTFGSGTRLTVV.

This clonotype was picked up many times. This chain uses TRBV3-1 with TRBJ2-5; TRBD1 might be the D (5 bases). Germline-derived CDR1 and CDR2 are LGHDT and YNNKEL (reference sequence). The CDR3 has 13 amino acids. V was trimmed by 7 bases and J by 1 base, leaving 10 bases between them. Written as DNA, the CDR3 is TGTGCCAGCAATAGGGGAATCCAAGAGACCCAGTACTTC. Its translation is CASNRGIQETQYF.

V and J are TRBV6-5 and TRBJ1-5; D is unclear. From germline, CDR1 is MNHEY and CDR2 SVGAGI. The V and J ends lost 1 base and 4 bases respectively, with 14 bases between them. The CDR3 spans 16 residues. The CDR3 sequence is CASSYLGPRTNQPQHF. The DNA for the CDR3 is TGTGCCAGCAGTTACTTAGGTCCGCGTACAAATCAGCCCCAGCATTTT.

This clonotype has just a few counts. The chain employs TRBV7-6 and TRBJ2-5; D is unresolved. Trimming cost V 5 bases and J 1 base, with 5 bases left between them. CDR1 and CDR2 from the germline V gene are SGHVS and FNYEAQ. The CDR3 totals 12 residues. The chain's CDR3 is CASSAIQETQYF. CDR3 DNA: TGTGCCAGCAGCGCAATCCAAGAGACCCAGTACTTC.